This TCR beta chain originates from a study of T cell responses to AZD1222 COVID-19 vaccine. Turning to the study itself: Second-dose intervals near 4 or 12 weeks were combined.

Data came from immunoSEQ multiplex PCR; TCRdb stores just in-frame clones and leaves some out. The sample carries 90,000 to 95,000 clones, about nine tenths recorded once. Findings and limits, study-wide: Clonal diversity was possibly underestimated, and white British individuals and females predominated among donors. Increases in Spike-specific TCR breadth and depth were seen after two AZD1222 doses. Regions 160-218 and 743-854 held dominance among vaccine-associated CD4 TCRs, which spanned spike.

This CDR3 has 16 amino acids. V trimming: 3 bases; J trimming: 0 bases; junction bases outside the gene matches: 6. Germline CDR1 is MDHEN and CDR2 is SYDVKM. Comments on this clone: What it binds is not known.

The chain recombines TRBV28 with TRBJ2-7; 9 bases match TRBD2. The sequenced sample was peripheral blood, obtained on day 0 of AZD1222 vaccination. The origin of this receptor is an adult in good health. The CDR3 protein is CASSLTTSGSSYEQYF. DNA for the CDR3: TGTGCCAGCAGTTTGACAACTAGCGGGTCCTCCTACGAGCAGTACTTC.